The 7 T cell receptor beta chains below all came from one sample that was sequenced in a study of sequential checkpoint blockade in melanoma. Data came from immunoSEQ multiplex PCR; TCRdb stores just in-frame clones and leaves some out. Of 32,000 or so clones in the sample, approximately 86% were seen once. Indicated treatment: randomized to nivolumab then ipilimumab (arm A) or the reverse (arm B). The sample consisted of CD8+ T cells sorted from blood (inferred from file names), taken from a patient given nivolumab and ipilimumab in sequence. Receptors originate from a human donor with melanoma.

The chain couples TRBV6-1 to TRBJ1-1; 8 nucleotides line up with TRBD1. The CDR3 extends over 17 amino acids. Losses at the gene ends were 4 bases for V and 1 base for J; bases not matched to a gene: 11. Looked up from germline, CDR1 is MNHNS and CDR2 is SASEGT. CDR3 in amino acids: CASSAGQGGVWNTEAFF. DNA for the CDR3: TGTGCCAGCAGTGCAGGACAGGGCGGGGTTTGGAACACTGAAGCTTTCTTT.

This clone was found once. The rearrangement uses TRBV16 and TRBJ1-1; D is perhaps TRBD1 (5 bases). Germline assignment: CDR1 KGHSY and CDR2 FQNENV. V shed 4 bases and J shed 5 bases, with 20 bases lying between them. The CDR3 sequence is 16 residues long. For the CDR3, the DNA is TGTGCCAGCAGCCCCTCGAGCTGGGCGCAGGGTACTGAAGCTTTCTTT. Translation gives CASSPSSWAQGTEAFF.

This rearrangement joins TRBV7-8 to TRBJ2-7; 12 positions match TRBD1. The CDR3 is 17 amino acids. CDR1 is SGHVS, CDR2 FQNEAQ, per germline. V gave up 5 bases and J gave up 3 bases; unmatched junction bases: 11. The CDR3 nucleotides are TGTGCCAGCAGCAAACCGGGACAGGGGGCCTCATACTACGAGCAGTACTTC. This codes for CASSKPGQGASYYEQYF.

V gene TRBV25-1 combines with J gene TRBJ1-1; 7 bases are shared with TRBD1. The CDR3 is 14 amino acids. The J segment lost 2 bases and the V segment lost 6 bases, leaving 6 bases of the junction unmatched. Germline CDR1 is MGHDK and CDR2 is SYGVNS. CDR3 protein: CASSPGQDNTEAFF. For the CDR3, the DNA is TGTGCCAGCAGCCCCGGACAGGACAACACTGAAGCTTTCTTT.

V usage is TRBV27 and J usage is TRBJ2-2, with 10 positions matching TRBD1. From germline, CDR1 is MNHEY and CDR2 SMNVEV (reference sequence). The CDR3 extends over 15 amino acids. V shed 2 bases, J shed 6 bases, and the junction held 3 bases outside the gene matches. CDR3: CASSLIGTGAGELFF. For the CDR3, the DNA is TGTGCCAGCAGTTTAATTGGGACAGGGGCCGGGGAGCTGTTTTTT.

The rearrangement joins TRBV30 to TRBJ2-7, with 11 bases lining up with TRBD2. The CDR3 runs to 13 residues. Looked up from germline, CDR1 is GTSNPN and CDR2 is SVGIG (reference sequence). V dropped 5 bases and J dropped 3; count of bases not matched to a gene: 3. The CDR3 DNA follows: TGTGCCTGGGAGGGGACTAGCGGCTACGAGCAGTACTTC. The encoded protein is CAWEGTSGYEQYF.

This clone was counted between two and nine times. This sequence joins TRBV28 and TRBJ1-3, with D perhaps TRBD1 (5 bases). Germline V gene data show CDR1 as MDHEN and CDR2 as SYDVKM. Deletions cut 6 bases from V and 3 bases from J, with 15 bases between. The CDR3 contains 15 residues. This chain's CDR3 is CASSGWGEDGNTIYF. Written as DNA, the CDR3 is TGTGCCAGCAGCGGCTGGGGGGAGGATGGAAACACCATATATTTT.